Listed here are 25 T cell receptor beta chains from one sample, sequenced in a study of blood T cell repertoires in COVID-19. Some clones are missing from TCRdb's copy, which holds only in-frame ones; the method was immunoSEQ multiplex PCR. The sample includes 300,000 to 400,000 clones, 70% to 90% of them seen just once. Sequenced sample: peripheral blood. These TCRs come from a woman in her sixties with COVID-19, enrolled during active disease.

The chain links TRBV9 to TRBJ1-2; D unresolved. The germline CDR1 and CDR2 sequences are SGDLS and YYNGEE. Trimming stripped 3 bases from V and 3 bases from J, with 12 bases between. This CDR3 comprises 14 residues. CDR3 residues: CASSEAGPDYGYTF. In DNA form, the CDR3 reads TGTGCCAGCAGCGAAGCAGGCCCCGACTATGGCTACACCTTC.

The CDR3 DNA sequence: TGTGCCAGTAGTGTTAGGACAGGAAGCACAGATACGCAGTATTTT. Translating gives CASSVRTGSTDTQYF. The chain is built from TRBV19 and TRBJ2-3; TRBD1 agrees at 7 bases. Germline V gives CDR1 LNHDA, CDR2 SQIVND (reference sequence). Trimming cost V 5 bases and J 0 bases; bases outside gene matches: 5. This CDR3 has 15 residues.

The rearrangement joins TRBV28 to TRBJ1-5, with no clear D. The CDR3 contains 15 residues. Per the germline V gene, CDR1 is MDHEN and CDR2 is SYDVKM. V was trimmed by 3 bases and J by 1 base, leaving 10 bases between them. The CDR3 coding sequence is TGTGCCAGCAGTTTCTTAACTAAGAGCAATCAGCCCCAGCATTTT. Its protein product is CASSFLTKSNQPQHF.

This sequence joins TRBV29-1 and TRBJ2-7, with D possibly being TRBD1 (5 bases). Per the germline V gene, CDR1 is SQVTM and CDR2 is ANQGSEA. The CDR3 contains 13 residues. Trimming removed 4 bases at V and 3 bases at J, with 13 bases between. The CDR3 DNA reads as TGCAGCGTTGGGGGCAGGGATGTCTACGAGCAGTACTTC. Its translation: CSVGGRDVYEQYF.

The chain carries TRBV30 and TRBJ2-1; 9 bases fit TRBD2. The CDR3 sequence is 13 residues long. CDR1 is GTSNPN and CDR2 is SVGIG in the germline V gene (reference sequence). Trimming at V came to 3 bases and at J to 7 bases, leaving 4 bases not matched to a gene. CDR3 bases: TGTGCCTGGAGCCGCGGGGGGGAGAATGAGCAGTTCTTC. Translated: CAWSRGGENEQFF.

The chain uses TRBV5-1 and TRBJ1-3; possibly TRBD1 for D (5 bases). The CDR3 consists of 15 residues. Germline CDR1 is SGHRS and CDR2 is YFSETQ. Trimming removed 4 bases from V and 3 bases from J, with 14 bases in between. CDR3 nucleotides: TGCGCCAGCAGCCCGGAGGGGCTGAGTGGAAACACCATATATTTT. Translated: CASSPEGLSGNTIYF.

The chain joins TRBV7-2 to TRBJ1-5; no definite D call. The CDR3 sequence is 17 residues long. Trimming pared 2 bases from V and 2 bases from J, leaving 16 bases between. Germline assignment: CDR1 SGHTA and CDR2 FQGNSA. CDR3: CASSLRWTGYGNQPQHF. CDR3 in DNA: TGTGCCAGCAGCTTAAGGTGGACTGGATACGGCAATCAGCCCCAGCATTTT.

This clone was recorded only once. This chain links TRBV7-2 with TRBJ2-7; D is possibly TRBD1 (6 bases). The CDR3 is 18 amino acids. V lost 5 bases and J 5 bases, leaving 28 bases between the germline ends. CDR1 and CDR2 (germline): SGHTA, FQGNSA. The CDR3, as DNA: TGTGCCAGCAGCGGATCATCCACAGGGATACAACTACTCCACGAGCAGTACTTC. Translated: CASSGSSTGIQLLHEQYF.

The chain links TRBV19 to TRBJ2-7; TRBD1 matches 12 bases. CDR3 size: 15 residues. The germline CDR1 and CDR2 sequences are LNHDA and SQIVND (reference sequence). Germline trimming cut 5 bases from V and 7 bases from J; bases unmatched to any gene: 9. CDR3 amino acids: CASSHPGQGAEEQYF. CDR3 nucleotides: TGTGCCAGTAGTCACCCGGGACAGGGGGCAGAGGAGCAGTACTTC.

This clone was counted ten times or more. V and J are TRBV7-3 and TRBJ2-1; D is ambiguous. From germline, CDR1 is SGHTA and CDR2 FQGTGA. Trimming took off 1 base at V and 5 bases at J, with 6 bases between the two ends. The CDR3 extends over 13 amino acids. CDR3 DNA: TGTGCCAGCAGCTTAAGCAGGAACAATGAGCAGTTCTTC. It translates to CASSLSRNNEQFF. Filled out from reference TRBV7-3 and TRBJ2-1, the complete variable domain reads GAGVSQTPSNKVTEKGKYVELRCDPISGHTALYWYRQSLGQGPEFLIYFQGTGAADDSGLPNDRFFAVRPEGSVSTLKIQRTERGDSAVYLCASSLSRNNEQFFGPGTRLTVL.

This clone was detected only once. The gene calls are TRBV5-1 and TRBJ2-1, with D possibly TRBD2 on 6 matching bases. Trimming left V 4 bases short and J 10 bases short, with 15 bases between. Germline V lookup: CDR1 SGHRS, CDR2 YFSETQ. The CDR3 is made up of 13 amino acids. The CDR3: CASSPREASEQFF. The CDR3 DNA follows: TGCGCCAGCAGCCCAAGGGAGGCTAGCGAGCAGTTCTTC.

The chain joins TRBV7-3 to TRBJ2-3; possibly TRBD1 for D (5 bases). CDR1 and CDR2 from the germline V gene are SGHTA and FQGTGA. With 7 bases removed from V and 1 base from J, the gap between germline ends came to 15 bases. The CDR3 length is 15 residues. The CDR3 nucleotides are TGTGCCAGCACCGCCCAGGGCTGGGGCACAGATACGCAGTATTTT. Amino acids: CASTAQGWGTDTQYF.

As for this clone: One end of the junction varies from germline; a read error may be responsible. The chain carries TRBV6-2 or TRBV6-3 and TRBJ1-5; 7 bases align to TRBD1. The germline V gene encodes CDR1 MNHEY and CDR2 SVGEGT. There are 12 residues in the CDR3. The CDR3 bases are TGTGCCAGCAGCCCGGGCCGGGACAGAAACACTTTT. Translation: CASSPGRDRNTF.

The chain joins TRBV4-3 to TRBJ1-1; 8 nucleotides align to TRBD1. V shed 1 base and J 8 bases; nucleotides not matched to a gene: 3. The CDR3 consists of 13 residues. Germline loops: CDR1 LGHNA, CDR2 YSLEER. The CDR3 region has the DNA TGCGCCAGCAGCCAAGGCGGGACAGGAGAAGCTTTCTTT. Its protein is CASSQGGTGEAFF.

The rearrangement joins TRBV6-5 to TRBJ1-2, with a weak D call TRBD1 (6 bases). V lost 5 bases, J lost 4 bases, and 11 bases lay in between. Germline values: CDR1 MNHEY, CDR2 SVGAGI. The CDR3 consists of 13 residues. For the CDR3, the DNA is TGTGCCAGCAGTCGCTTAGGGGGCTATGGCTACACCTTC. Its translation: CASSRLGGYGYTF.

The rearrangement joins TRBV19 to TRBJ1-2, with 9 bases matching TRBD1. V dropped 6 bases and J dropped 4; count of bases not matched to a gene: 12. Looked up from germline, CDR1 is LNHDA and CDR2 is SQIVND (reference sequence). The CDR3 runs to 16 residues. Here the CDR3 DNA reads TGTGCCAGTAGAAACAAGGACAGGGGCCTTTCCTATGGCTACACCTTC. Protein product: CASRNKDRGLSYGYTF.

V and J are TRBV6-5 and TRBJ1-5; 10 nucleotides align to TRBD1. Per the germline V gene, CDR1 is MNHEY and CDR2 is SVGAGI. With 6 bases clipped from V and 8 bases from J, the junction kept 10 bases outside the gene matches. The CDR3 length is 15 residues. CDR3 in amino acids: CASSLGQGGVEPQHF. The CDR3 DNA sequence: TGTGCCAGCAGCCTCGGACAGGGGGGTGTAGAGCCCCAGCATTTT.

A note on this clone: The conserved final phenylalanine or tryptophan is absent from the CDR3, which likely points to a read error. The DNA is left out, because the CDR3 cannot be placed on it with certainty; the CDR3 is given as TCRdb lists it. The chain joins TRBV7-2 to TRBJ1-1; the D segment call TRBD1 is taken from the table without a DNA check. The CDR3 comprises 13 residues, both ends counted. Germline CDR1 SGHTA, CDR2 FQGNSA. CDR3 sequence reads: CASSLPMAGKLCL.

The chain employs TRBV7-3 and TRBJ2-1; D call uncertain. The V gene's germline CDR1 is SGHTA and CDR2 FQGTGA. The V and J ends lost 2 bases and 4 bases respectively, with 9 bases between them. CDR3 length equals 14 residues. This CDR3 reads CASSLVGAYNEQFF. In DNA form, the CDR3 reads TGTGCCAGCAGCTTAGTTGGAGCTTACAATGAGCAGTTCTTC. The whole variable domain, filled in from reference TRBV7-3 and TRBJ2-1, reads GAGVSQTPSNKVTEKGKYVELRCDPISGHTALYWYRQSLGQGPEFLIYFQGTGAADDSGLPNDRFFAVRPEGSVSTLKIQRTERGDSAVYLCASSLVGAYNEQFFGPGTRLTVL.

To note about this clone: This CDR3 is also generated by other DNA sequences in the sample. The J gene is TRBJ1-5, the V gene TRBV11-2; 7 nucleotides align to TRBD1. V trimming: 5 bases; J trimming: 6 bases; junction bases outside the gene matches: 4. This CDR3 comprises 13 residues. Germline CDR1 SGHAT, CDR2 FQNNGV. The CDR3 protein is CASSRQGGQPQHF. CDR3 sequence (DNA): TGTGCCAGCAGCCGACAGGGAGGTCAGCCCCAGCATTTT.

This chain uses TRBV9 with TRBJ2-4; 13 nucleotides line up with TRBD2. Germline CDR1 reads SGDLS; CDR2 reads YYNGEE. Trimming removed 3 bases from V and 0 bases from J; junction bases left unmatched: 9. The CDR3 sequence is 19 residues long. CDR3 region: CASSERPGLAGRAKNIQYF. As DNA, the CDR3 is TGTGCCAGCAGCGAGAGACCGGGACTAGCGGGGAGAGCCAAAAACATTCAGTACTTC. The full variable domain, its missing parts supplied by reference TRBV9 and TRBJ2-4, is DSGVTQTPKHLITATGQRVTLRCSPRSGDLSVYWYQQSLDQGLQFLIQYYNGEERAKGNILERFSAQQFPDLHSELNLSSLELGDSALYFCASSERPGLAGRAKNIQYFGAGTRLSVL.

The V and J genes are TRBV12-5 and TRBJ2-2; D gene unclear. V was cut by 5 bases and J by 6 bases, with 7 bases left in between. The CDR3 runs 12 residues. Germline CDR1 is LGHNT and CDR2 is FRNRAP. CDR3 sequence: CASGPVSGELFF. The CDR3 nucleotides read TGTGCTAGTGGTCCGGTATCCGGGGAGCTGTTTTTT.

This clone has only one observation. The V gene is TRBV6-2 or TRBV6-3, the J gene TRBJ2-2; 7 bases are shared with TRBD1. With 5 bases clipped from V and 7 bases from J, the junction kept 13 bases outside the gene matches. The CDR3 sequence is 16 residues long. Germline CDR1 reads MNHEY; CDR2 reads SVGEGT. The CDR3 sequence is CASSPSGGPWNGELFF. DNA of the CDR3: TGTGCCAGCAGTCCGTCAGGGGGACCTTGGAACGGGGAGCTGTTTTTT.

The chain employs TRBV5-1 and TRBJ2-1; D might be TRBD1 (6 bases). V was shortened by 3 bases and J by 2 bases, with 12 bases between the two germline ends. The CDR3 is 15 residues long. The germline gives CDR1 SGHRS, CDR2 YFSETQ. This CDR3 is CASSWPQGPYNEQFF. In DNA, the CDR3 is TGCGCCAGCAGCTGGCCACAGGGACCCTACAATGAGCAGTTCTTC. Supplemented by reference TRBV5-1 and TRBJ2-1, the full variable domain reads KAGVTQTPRYLIKTRGQQVTLSCSPISGHRSVSWYQQTPGQGLQFLFEYFSETQRNKGNFPGRFSGRQFSNSRSEMNVSTLELGDSALYLCASSWPQGPYNEQFFGPGTRLTVL.

This clone was detected a few times. This chain joins TRBV3-1 (or the pseudogene TRBV3-2) and TRBJ2-7; D perhaps matches TRBD2 (6 bases). Trimming pared 1 base from V and 3 bases from J, leaving 16 bases between. From germline, CDR1 is LGHDT and CDR2 YNNKEL (reference sequence). The CDR3 length is 16 residues. The chain's CDR3 is CASSQGSKGLDYEQYF. In DNA, the CDR3 is TGTGCCAGCAGCCAAGGAAGCAAGGGACTGGACTACGAGCAGTACTTC.